Listed below are T cell receptor beta chains from one sample, sequenced in a study of T cell responses to AZD1222 COVID-19 vaccine. Only in-frame clones appear in the TCRdb table, and some are missing; sequencing was by immunoSEQ multiplex PCR. The table lists tens of thousands of clones, roughly nine tenths of them singletons. Here the sequenced sample was peripheral blood, taken 28 days after the second AZD1222 dose. The receptors were gathered from an adult who received the AZD1222 COVID-19 vaccine. The conserved cysteine and the conserved F or W are not part of the CDR3 here. D genes are given only for firm matches.

j_gene	d_gene	v_gene	CDR3aa
TRBJ1-1	TRBD1	TRBV19	ASSIGQGGLNTEAF
TRBJ1-2	NA	TRBV5-1	ASSLGDGLT
TRBJ2-7	NA	TRBV6-5	ASSYSGLDEQY
TRBJ1-2	TRBD1	TRBV6-6	ASSSRDRDGYT
TRBJ2-7	TRBD1	TRBV7-3	ASSTTGGRDEQY
TRBJ1-1	NA	TRBV28	ASSSGDTEAF
TRBJ1-1	NA	TRBV19	ASSIPGENTEAF
TRBJ2-1	TRBD2	TRBV3-1/TRBV3-2	ASSQEGLAGNNEQF
TRBJ1-2	TRBD1	TRBV28	ASSSNPGTGAYGYT
TRBJ1-4	TRBD1	TRBV19	ASSIGRGKEELF
TRBJ1-4	NA	TRBV18	ASSPDGSLNEKLF
TRBJ2-5	TRBD2	TRBV3-1/TRBV3-2	ASSHLAQRGSRETQY